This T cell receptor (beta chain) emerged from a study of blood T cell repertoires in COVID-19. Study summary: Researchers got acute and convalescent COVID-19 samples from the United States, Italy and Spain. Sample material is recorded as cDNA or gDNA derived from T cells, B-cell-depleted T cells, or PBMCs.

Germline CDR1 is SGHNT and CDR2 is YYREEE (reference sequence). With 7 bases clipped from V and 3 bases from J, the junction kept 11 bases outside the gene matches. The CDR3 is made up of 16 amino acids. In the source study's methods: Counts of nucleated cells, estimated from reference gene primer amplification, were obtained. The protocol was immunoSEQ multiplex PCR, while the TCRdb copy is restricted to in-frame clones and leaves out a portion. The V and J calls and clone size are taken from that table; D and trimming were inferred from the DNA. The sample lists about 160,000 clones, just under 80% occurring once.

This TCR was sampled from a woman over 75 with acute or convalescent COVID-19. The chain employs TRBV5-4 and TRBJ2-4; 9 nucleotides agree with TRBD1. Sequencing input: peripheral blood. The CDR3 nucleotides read TGTGCCAGCGCATCAACAGGGGGCGCAGTCAAAAACATTCAGTACTTC. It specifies CASASTGGAVKNIQYF.